Listed below are T cell receptor beta chains from one sample, sequenced in a study of blood T cell repertoires in COVID-19. Data came from immunoSEQ multiplex PCR; TCRdb stores just in-frame clones and leaves some out. The data hold about 150,000 clones, with around 85% observed a single time. The sample comprised peripheral blood. The receptors shown here come from a man aged 60 to 69 with COVID-19, enrolled during active disease. The CDR3 runs from the conserved cysteine through the conserved F or W. The D gene is left open where the match is weak. A row's size may be missing; if present it is once, few, many or a size class.

d_call	v_call	j_call	clone_size	cdr3_nt	cdr3_aa
.	TRBV19	TRBJ1-1	.	TGTGCCAGTAGTTTGAACAGGGATACTGAAGCTTTCTTT	CASSLNRDTEAFF
TRBD2	TRBV6-2/TRBV6-3	TRBJ2-4	.	TGTGCCAGCAGTTGGGATAGCGGGAGTACTAGACCCCTAGCCAAAAACATTCAGTACTTC	CASSWDSGSTRPLAKNIQYF
TRBD1	TRBV5-1	TRBJ2-7	.	TGCGCCAGCGGGACCGGGACAGTCTCCTACGAGCAGTACTTC	CASGTGTVSYEQYF
TRBD1	TRBV29-1	TRBJ1-2	.	TGCAGCGCCGAAGGGGGCAGGGGGTACTATGGCTACACCTTC	CSAEGGRGYYGYTF
TRBD1	TRBV6-5	TRBJ1-1	.	TGTGCCAGCAGGTCGACAGGGATGTTTGAAGCTTTCTTT	CASRSTGMFEAFF
TRBD1	TRBV27	TRBJ2-5	.	TGTGCCAGCAGTTCACCGGGACAGGTCAAAAAGACCCAGTACTTC	CASSSPGQVKKTQYF
.	TRBV15	TRBJ1-3	.	TGTGCCACCAGCAGAGATAGTGACAGGCCGAGGGCTGCCATATATTTT	CATSRDSDRPRAAIYF
TRBD1	TRBV5-1	TRBJ1-2	.	TGCGCCAGCAGCCCGACAGGGGGGGCCCCTAACTATGGCTACACCTTC	CASSPTGGAPNYGYTF
TRBD1	TRBV19	TRBJ1-6	.	TGTGCCAGTACCCCCGGGACAGGGACCAATTCACCCCTCCACTTT	CASTPGTGTNSPLHF
TRBD1	TRBV6-5	TRBJ1-2	.	TGTGCCAGCAGCTCCCCGACAGGGAGGTCTGGCTACACCTTC	CASSSPTGRSGYTF
TRBD1	TRBV5-1	TRBJ2-1	.	TGCGCCAGCAGCTCGGACAGGAGCTCCTACAATGAGCAGTTCTTC	CASSSDRSSYNEQFF
TRBD1	TRBV28	TRBJ2-7	.	TGTGCCAGCAGTTTTTTAGGATCGACAGGGGGCGAGCAGTACTTC	CASSFLGSTGGEQYF
.	TRBV6-6	TRBJ1-5	.	TGTGCCAGCAGTTACTCGCGTTACTACCAGCCCCAGCATTTT	CASSYSRYYQPQHF
TRBD1	TRBV7-9	TRBJ1-1	.	TGTGCCAGCAGCTCCTGGGGACAGGGTACTGAAGCTTTCTTT	CASSSWGQGTEAFF
TRBD1	TRBV6-6	TRBJ1-1	.	TGTGCCAGCAGTACCTCCGGGACAGGGATCCCTGAAGCTTTCTTT	CASSTSGTGIPEAFF
.	TRBV10-3	TRBJ1-1	.	TGTGCCATCAGTGACCACCAGGGAGGGAACATGAACACTGAAGCTTTCTTT	CAISDHQGGNMNTEAFF
.	TRBV28	TRBJ1-2	.	TGTGCCAGCAGTTTTTTGGGAGGCGGCTACACCTTC	CASSFLGGGYTF
.	TRBV19	TRBJ2-5	few	TGTGCCAGTAGTACGACGCCGGGGGGCGGAGAGACCCAGTACTTC	CASSTTPGGGETQYF
TRBD2	TRBV6-5	TRBJ2-1	.	TGTGCCAGCAGTTTGGGGACTAGTCACAATGAGCAGTTCTTC	CASSLGTSHNEQFF
.	TRBV27	TRBJ1-5	once	TGTGCCAGCAGTTTCGGTGGGGCTAGCAATCAGCCCCAGCATTTT	CASSFGGASNQPQHF
.	TRBV5-6	TRBJ2-7	.	TGTGCCAGCAGCTTGGGGGGGCACGGAGGACTCGAGCAGTACTTC	CASSLGGHGGLEQYF
TRBD2	TRBV24-1	TRBJ2-7	once	TGTGCCACCAGTGACCCGGGACTAGCGGGCCATGAGCAGTACTTC	CATSDPGLAGHEQYF
TRBD1	TRBV24-1	TRBJ2-1	.	TGTGCCACCAGTGACTCCTGGGACAGTTACAATGAGCAGTTCTTC	CATSDSWDSYNEQFF
.	TRBV5-8	TRBJ1-5	.	TGTGCCAGCAGCTGGGGGGGGATCAACCAGCCCCAGCATTTT	CASSWGGINQPQHF